This is a list of T cell receptor beta chains from one sample in a study of cytomegalovirus exposure and HLA in healthy donors. TCRdb keeps only in-frame clones here, not all; method: immunoSEQ multiplex PCR. The table shows 120,000 or so clones, with nearly 80% occurring only once. Sequencing was carried out using PBMCs. The receptor source for this set is a woman between 25 and 40 years old in good health and CMV-seronegative. Each CDR3 is given with its conserved first and last residue. Clone size is stated in some rows and not others, as once, few, many or a class when expanded.

>NA|TRBJ2-5|TRBV27
CASRMSPLETQYF
>NA|TRBJ1-2|TRBV7-2
CASSPGPGEANYGYTF
>NA|TRBJ2-2|TRBV7-6
CASSLEGRTTGELFF
>NA|TRBJ1-2|TRBV30
CAWSVGAPRSYGYTF
>NA|TRBJ1-2|TRBV13
CASSLSPGIGGTGNPNYGYTF
>few|TRBJ1-6|TRBV10-3
CAINLDSYSPLHF
>NA|TRBJ2-7|TRBV30
CAWTAGQGTWQYF
>NA|TRBJ1-2|TRBV2
CASSGGEPANYGYTF
>NA|TRBJ2-2|TRBV14
CASSRMGQGARELFF
>NA|TRBJ1-5|TRBV28
CASRRQGWGQPQHF
>NA|TRBJ2-5|TRBV28
CASSFGYSGGRETQYF
>few|TRBJ1-5|TRBV5-5
CASSRQPDQPQHF
>NA|TRBJ1-2|TRBV29-1
CSVEPAGPRIGYTF
>once|TRBJ2-1|TRBV7-9
CASSLQRGTGNWNDEQFF
>NA|TRBJ2-7|TRBV2
CASRPGGSSYEQYF
>NA|TRBJ2-1|TRBV7-3
CASSLTQASTYNEQFF
>NA|TRBJ2-5|TRBV18
CASSHPRETGETQYF
>NA|TRBJ2-1|TRBV13
CASSLFRGLNEQFF